This T cell receptor (beta chain) derives from a study of T cells in Graves' hyperthyroidism and ophthalmopathy. Across the whole study: The initial diagnosis was the point when peripheral blood was collected, ahead of any treatment. Study conclusions and caveats: Most clonotypes expanded in the thyroid (above 0.001) were also present in blood.

Reasons for excluding patients were uncontrolled infection, other autoimmune disease, pregnancy or lactation. Diagnosing involved the use of clinical symptoms, serum thyroxine and TRAb, thyroid ultrasound and orbital computed tomography. V was clipped by 4 bases and J by 0 bases, with 12 bases between them. The CDR3 covers 15 residues. Germline V gene sequence: CDR1 SGHAT, CDR2 FQNNGV. This clonotype was counted ten times or more. Its antigen is unidentified. RNA transcripts provided the source from which TCR beta CDR3 regions were amplified. The study used the HTBI primer set for a first-round RT-PCR of the TCR CDR3. In TCRdb, the multiplex PCR reads were re-called with MiXCR into one record per CDR3 protein. The sample has about 360,000 distinct CDR3 sequences; about 13% are singletons.

This clonotype originated in a man younger than 45 with Graves' hyperthyroidism that later progressed to Graves' ophthalmopathy. The chain has TRBV11-2 and TRBJ1-1; D not certain. The sequencing sample was made of blood. The CDR3 protein is CASSSRPLMNTEAFF. Here the CDR3 DNA reads TGTGCCAGCAGCTCCCGACCGCTGATGAACACTGAAGCTTTCTTT.